This T cell receptor (beta chain) was recorded in a study of T-cell reconstitution after alpha-beta-depleted transplantation in children. Notes on the study in general: The study reportedly traced alpha-beta T cells about two months after transplant to several hundred expanded graft clones. By one year post-transplant, T-cell counts and diversity largely arose from T cells that were newly produced.

Preparation of the TCRbeta library was carried out with unique molecular identifiers. TCRdb reprocessed the PCR reads with MiXCR, giving one entry per CDR3 protein. Altogether 500,000 to 750,000 distinct CDR3 sequences are present, 25% to 30% being singletons, with the ten largest covering around 36%. This CDR3 has 14 residues. The V end was cut by 4 bases, the J end by 0 bases, with 11 bases between. Germline V CDR1 and CDR2: SGHRS, YFSETQ. As for this clonotype: What it binds is unknown.

The sample was PBMCs, taken before TCRalphabeta/CD19-depleted stem cell transplant. This TCR was recovered from a boy younger than two with Wiskott-Aldrich syndrome, due to receive a stem cell transplant. The rearrangement links TRBV5-1 to TRBJ2-7; D is ambiguous. CDR3 amino acids: CASSPGLLSYEQYF. DNA for the CDR3: TGCGCCAGCAGCCCCGGCCTTCTCTCCTACGAGCAGTACTTC.